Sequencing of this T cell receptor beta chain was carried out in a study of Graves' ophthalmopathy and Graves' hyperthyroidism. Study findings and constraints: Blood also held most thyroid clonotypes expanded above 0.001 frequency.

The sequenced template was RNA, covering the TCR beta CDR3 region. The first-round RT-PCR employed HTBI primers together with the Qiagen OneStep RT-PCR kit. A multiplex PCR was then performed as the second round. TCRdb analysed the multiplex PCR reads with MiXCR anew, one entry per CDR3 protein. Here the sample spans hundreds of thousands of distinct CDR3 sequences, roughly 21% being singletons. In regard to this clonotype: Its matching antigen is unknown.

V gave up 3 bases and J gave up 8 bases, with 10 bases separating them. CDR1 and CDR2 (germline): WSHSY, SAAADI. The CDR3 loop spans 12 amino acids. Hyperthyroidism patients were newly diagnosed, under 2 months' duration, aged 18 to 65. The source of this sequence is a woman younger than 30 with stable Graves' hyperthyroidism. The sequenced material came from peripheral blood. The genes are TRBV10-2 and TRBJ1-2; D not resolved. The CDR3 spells CASSDQRGGYTF. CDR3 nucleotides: TGCGCCAGCAGTGATCAGAGAGGCGGCTACACCTTC.